The rows below give T cell receptor beta chains drawn from one sample of a study of CD8 T cells in ankylosing spondylitis. TCRdb fed the 5' RACE reads into MiXCR, producing one record per CDR3 protein. The table lists 250,000 to 300,000 distinct CDR3 sequences, roughly 20% of them singletons. The sequenced sample consisted of blood, either unsorted or a sorted T cell fraction (not recorded which). The origin of the receptors is a male donor with ankylosing spondylitis or in good health (not recorded which). Both conserved end residues are part of each CDR3. The D gene is left open where the match is weak. Size is stated for part of the rows, as once, few or many counts, or as a class when the clone is expanded.

cdr3_aa: CAISESVGGPNEQFF; cdr3_nt: TGTGCCATCAGTGAGTCAGTGGGGGGCCCCAATGAGCAGTTCTTC; j_call: TRBJ2-1; v_call: TRBV10-3; clone_size: -; d_call: -
cdr3_aa: CASSPISGANVLTF; cdr3_nt: TGTGCCAGCAGCCCCATCAGCGGGGCCAACGTCCTGACTTTC; j_call: TRBJ2-6; v_call: TRBV11-2; clone_size: -; d_call: -
cdr3_aa: CSARVAGGRTGELFF; cdr3_nt: TGCAGTGCTAGAGTGGCGGGAGGGAGGACCGGGGAGCTGTTTTTT; j_call: TRBJ2-2; v_call: TRBV20-1; clone_size: few; d_call: TRBD2
cdr3_aa: CASSIGTFTDTQYF; cdr3_nt: TGTGCCAGTAGTATCGGGACCTTCACAGATACGCAGTATTTT; j_call: TRBJ2-3; v_call: TRBV19; clone_size: -; d_call: -
cdr3_aa: CASSLVVASRQFF; cdr3_nt: TGCGCCAGCAGCTTGGTCGTAGCGAGTAGGCAGTTCTTC; j_call: TRBJ2-1; v_call: TRBV5-1; clone_size: -; d_call: -
cdr3_aa: CASSPGPTTQETQYF; cdr3_nt: TGTGCCAGCAGCCCTGGGCCAACAACCCAAGAGACCCAGTACTTC; j_call: TRBJ2-5; v_call: TRBV5-5; clone_size: few; d_call: -
cdr3_aa: CSARDLEGARNSPLHF; cdr3_nt: TGCAGTGCTAGAGATCTGGAGGGTGCAAGAAATTCACCCCTCCACTTT; j_call: TRBJ1-6; v_call: TRBV20-1; clone_size: -; d_call: -
cdr3_aa: CASSKYGENTEAFF; cdr3_nt: TGCGCCAGCAGCAAATACGGGGAGAACACTGAAGCTTTCTTT; j_call: TRBJ1-1; v_call: TRBV5-1; clone_size: -; d_call: -
cdr3_aa: CASSFQGSSGANVLTF; cdr3_nt: TGTGCCAGCAGTTTCCAGGGAAGCTCTGGGGCCAACGTCCTGACTTTC; j_call: TRBJ2-6; v_call: TRBV27; clone_size: once; d_call: -
cdr3_aa: CASSSQAGGGAGEQFF; cdr3_nt: TGCGCCAGCAGCTCACAAGCGGGAGGGGGCGCGGGTGAGCAGTTCTTC; j_call: TRBJ2-1; v_call: TRBV5-1; clone_size: few; d_call: TRBD2
cdr3_aa: CASRIITGGDSPLHF; cdr3_nt: TGTGCCAGCAGGATAATAACAGGGGGCGATTCACCCCTCCACTTT; j_call: TRBJ1-6; v_call: TRBV11-2; clone_size: few; d_call: TRBD1